These 4 T cell receptor beta chains originate from one sample sequenced in a study of T cells in Graves' hyperthyroidism and ophthalmopathy. RNA transcripts provided the source from which TCR beta CDR3 regions were amplified. Initially, a first-round RT-PCR of the TCR CDR3 employed the HTBI primer set. Each CDR3 protein gets one entry after TCRdb re-called the multiplex PCR reads with MiXCR. This repertoire shows approximately 600,000 distinct CDR3 sequences, around 21% found once; its top ten account for about 34%. Sequencing was carried out using blood. These receptors all stem from a man between 25 and 39 years old with Graves' ophthalmopathy.

The rearrangement uses TRBV27 and TRBJ2-7; the D gene could be TRBD1 or TRBD2 (6 bases each). The V end was cut by 0 bases, the J end by 5 bases, with 11 bases between. The CDR3 consists of 14 residues. Germline CDR1 and CDR2: MNHEY and SMNVEV (reference sequence). CDR3 sequence reads: CASSLSMGGHEQYF. For the CDR3, the DNA is TGTGCCAGCAGTTTATCAATGGGGGGCCACGAGCAGTACTTC.

This clonotype has a single count. The chain uses TRBV3-1 and TRBJ2-3; D tentatively fits TRBD1 or TRBD2 (5 bases each). Germline CDR1 reads LGHDT; CDR2 reads YNNKEL (reference sequence). With 2 bases removed from V and 6 bases from J, the gap between germline ends came to 9 bases. The length of the CDR3 is 13 residues. CDR3 in amino acids: CASSQQGVDTQYF. DNA for the CDR3: TGTGCCAGCAGCCAACAGGGAGTGGATACGCAGTATTTT.

This clonotype was picked up a small number of times. The CDR3 spells CAISGEERPEPQHF. The DNA of the CDR3 is TGTGCCATCAGTGGGGAGGAACGCCCCGAACCCCAGCATTTT. The V gene is TRBV10-3, the J gene TRBJ1-5; no reliable D call. The CDR3 is 14 amino acids. V dropped 4 bases and J dropped 10 bases, with 17 bases sitting between them. Germline CDR1 and CDR2: ENHRY and SYGVKD.

The CDR3 loop reads CASAGGHGYTF. DNA of the CDR3: TGTGCCAGCGCAGGGGGACATGGCTACACCTTC. The chain joins TRBV7-9 to TRBJ1-2; 7 bases fit TRBD1. The CDR3 contains 11 residues. From germline, CDR1 is SEHNR and CDR2 FQNEAQ (reference sequence). V lost 8 bases to trimming and J lost 6 bases; unmatched junction nucleotides: 3. Together with reference TRBV7-9 and TRBJ1-2, the CDR3 gives the full variable domain: DTGVSQNPRHKITKRGQNVTFRCDPISEHNRLYWYRQTLGQGPEFLTYFQNEAQLEKSRLLSDRFSAERPKGSFSTLEIQRTEQGDSAMYLCASAGGHGYTFGSGTRLTVV.